The source of this T cell receptor beta chain is a study of cytomegalovirus exposure and HLA in healthy donors. Study-wide results and limits: The study designated 150 or so TCR beta chains cytomegalovirus-associated.

This clone came up once. Its specificity is not known. Nominal health characterized the donors when sampled, though unrecorded immune exposures were likely. Vbeta (60) and Jbeta (13) primers were used in the PCR. The table came from immunoSEQ multiplex PCR; TCRdb's copy has only in-frame clones and leaves some out. In the table there are roughly 99,000 clones, approximately 74% of which are singletons. The clonotype was recovered from a male donor in good health and CMV-seronegative. Sequencing used PBMCs.

CDR3 DNA: TGTGCCAGCAGCTTAATCATAGGGGATTGGGGAGAGCAGTACTTC. It specifies CASSLIIGDWGEQYF. This sequence joins TRBV7-8 and TRBJ2-7; D perhaps matches TRBD1 (5 bases). Germline V lookup: CDR1 SGHVS, CDR2 FQNEAQ. The CDR3 consists of 15 residues. Deletions cut 2 bases from V and 7 bases from J, with 18 bases between.